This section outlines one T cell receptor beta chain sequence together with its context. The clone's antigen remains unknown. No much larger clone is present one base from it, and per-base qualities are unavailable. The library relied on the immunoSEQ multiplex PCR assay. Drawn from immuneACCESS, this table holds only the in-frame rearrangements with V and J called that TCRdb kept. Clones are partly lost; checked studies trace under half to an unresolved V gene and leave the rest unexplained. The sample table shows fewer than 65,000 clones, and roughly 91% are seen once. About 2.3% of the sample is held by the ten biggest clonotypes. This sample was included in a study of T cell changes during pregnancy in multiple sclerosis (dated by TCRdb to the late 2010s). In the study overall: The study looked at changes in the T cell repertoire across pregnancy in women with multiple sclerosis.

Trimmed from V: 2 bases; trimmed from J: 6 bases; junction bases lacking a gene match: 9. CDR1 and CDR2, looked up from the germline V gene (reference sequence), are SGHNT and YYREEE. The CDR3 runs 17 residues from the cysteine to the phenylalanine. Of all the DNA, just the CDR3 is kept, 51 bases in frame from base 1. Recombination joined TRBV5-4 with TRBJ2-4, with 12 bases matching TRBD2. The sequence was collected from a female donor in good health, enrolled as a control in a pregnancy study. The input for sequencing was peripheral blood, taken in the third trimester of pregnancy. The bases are TGTGCCAGCAGCTTCGACGGAGGACTAGCGGGAACAAACATTCAGTACTTC. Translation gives CASSFDGGLAGTNIQYF.